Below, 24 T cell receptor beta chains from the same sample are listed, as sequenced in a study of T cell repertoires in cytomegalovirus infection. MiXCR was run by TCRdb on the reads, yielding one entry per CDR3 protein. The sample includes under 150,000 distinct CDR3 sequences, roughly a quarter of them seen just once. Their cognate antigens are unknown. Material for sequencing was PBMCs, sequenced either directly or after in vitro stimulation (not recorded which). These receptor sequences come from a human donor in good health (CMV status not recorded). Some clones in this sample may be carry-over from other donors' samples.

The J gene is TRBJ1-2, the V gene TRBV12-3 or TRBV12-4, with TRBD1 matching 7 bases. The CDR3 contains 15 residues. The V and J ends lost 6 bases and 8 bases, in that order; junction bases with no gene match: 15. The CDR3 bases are TGTGCCAGCAGGCGGCCGGGACAGAGGTCTGGCGGCTACACCTTC. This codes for CASRRPGQRSGGYTF.

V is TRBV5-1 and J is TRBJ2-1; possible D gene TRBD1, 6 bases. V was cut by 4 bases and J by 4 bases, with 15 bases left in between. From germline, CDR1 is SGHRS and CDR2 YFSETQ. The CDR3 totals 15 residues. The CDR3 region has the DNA TGCGCCAGCAGCAGCAGGGGCATAGGATACAATGAGCAGTTCTTC. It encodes CASSSRGIGYNEQFF.

CDR3 in DNA: TGTGCCAGTAGCGGACAGGCGAGCTCCTACAATGAGCAGTTCTTC. Its protein product is CASSGQASSYNEQFF. V is TRBV19 and J is TRBJ2-1, with TRBD1 matching 7 bases. V lost 6 bases to trimming and J lost 0 bases; unmatched junction nucleotides: 5. Per germline, CDR1 LNHDA and CDR2 SQIVND (reference sequence). The CDR3 has 15 residues.

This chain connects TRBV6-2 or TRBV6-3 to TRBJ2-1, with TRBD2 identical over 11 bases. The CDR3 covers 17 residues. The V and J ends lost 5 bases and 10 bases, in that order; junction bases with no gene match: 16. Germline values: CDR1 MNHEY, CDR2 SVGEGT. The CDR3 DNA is TGTGCCAGCAGTAACTTAAACATACTAGCGGGAGTACACGAGCAGTTCTTC. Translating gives CASSNLNILAGVHEQFF.

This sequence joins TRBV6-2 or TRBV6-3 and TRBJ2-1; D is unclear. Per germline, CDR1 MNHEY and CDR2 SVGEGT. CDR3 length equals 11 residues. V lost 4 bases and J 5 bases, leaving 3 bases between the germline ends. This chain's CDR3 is CASSSNNEQFF. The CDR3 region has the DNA TGTGCCAGCAGTTCCAACAATGAGCAGTTCTTC.

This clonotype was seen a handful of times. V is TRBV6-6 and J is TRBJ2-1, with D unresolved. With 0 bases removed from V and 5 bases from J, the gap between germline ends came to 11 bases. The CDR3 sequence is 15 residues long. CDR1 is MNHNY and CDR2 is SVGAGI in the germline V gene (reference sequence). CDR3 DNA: TGTGCCAGCAGTTACTCTGGTATTGGGAACAATGAGCAGTTCTTC. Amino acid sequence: CASSYSGIGNNEQFF.

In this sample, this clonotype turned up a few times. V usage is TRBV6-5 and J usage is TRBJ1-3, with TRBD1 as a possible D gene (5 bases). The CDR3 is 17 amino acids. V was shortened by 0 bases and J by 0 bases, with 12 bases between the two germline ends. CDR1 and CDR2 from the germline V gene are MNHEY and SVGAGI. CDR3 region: CASSYSFQGTSGNTIYF. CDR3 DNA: TGTGCCAGCAGTTACTCATTTCAGGGTACCTCTGGAAACACCATATATTTT.

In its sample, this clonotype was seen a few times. The CDR3 DNA follows: TGTGCCAGCAGCCGGCCGGGGGGTAATCAGCCCCAGCATTTT. Amino acids: CASSRPGGNQPQHF. This rearrangement joins TRBV6-1 to TRBJ1-5; D possibly corresponds to TRBD1 (5 bases). V was clipped by 6 bases and J by 4 bases, with 13 bases between them. Germline V gives CDR1 MNHNS, CDR2 SASEGT. The CDR3 has 14 residues.

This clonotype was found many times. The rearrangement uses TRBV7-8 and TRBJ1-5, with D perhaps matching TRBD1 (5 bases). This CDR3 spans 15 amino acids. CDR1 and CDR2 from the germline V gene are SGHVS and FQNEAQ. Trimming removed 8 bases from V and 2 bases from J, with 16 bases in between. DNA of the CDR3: TGTGCCAGCCTCCAGGGTAGGGGCGGCAATCAGCCCCAGCATTTT. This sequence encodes CASLQGRGGNQPQHF.

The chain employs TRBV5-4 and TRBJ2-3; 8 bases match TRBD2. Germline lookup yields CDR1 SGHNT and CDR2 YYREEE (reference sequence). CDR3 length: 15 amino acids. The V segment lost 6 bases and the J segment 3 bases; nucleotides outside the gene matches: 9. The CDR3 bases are TGTGCCAGCAAAATTTTGGGACTAGGAACAGATACGCAGTATTTT. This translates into CASKILGLGTDTQYF.

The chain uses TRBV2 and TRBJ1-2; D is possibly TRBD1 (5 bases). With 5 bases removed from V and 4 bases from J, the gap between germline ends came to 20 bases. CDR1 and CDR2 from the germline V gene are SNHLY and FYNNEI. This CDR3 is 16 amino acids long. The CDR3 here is CASSSRAKSLGYGYTF. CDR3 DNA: TGTGCCAGCAGTTCCAGGGCGAAAAGTCTAGGCTATGGCTACACCTTC.

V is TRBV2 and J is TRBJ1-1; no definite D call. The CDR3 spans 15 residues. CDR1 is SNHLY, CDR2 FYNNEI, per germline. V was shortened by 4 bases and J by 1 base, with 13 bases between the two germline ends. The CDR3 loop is CASSVSARANTEAFF. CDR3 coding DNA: TGTGCCAGCAGTGTATCTGCACGGGCGAACACTGAAGCTTTCTTT.

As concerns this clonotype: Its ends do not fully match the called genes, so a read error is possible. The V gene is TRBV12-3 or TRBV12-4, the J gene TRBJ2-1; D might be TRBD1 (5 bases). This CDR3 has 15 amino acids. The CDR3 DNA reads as TGTGCCAGCAGGGATCAGGGTTTCTCCTACGATGAGCAGTTCTTC. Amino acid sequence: CASRDQGFSYDEQFF.

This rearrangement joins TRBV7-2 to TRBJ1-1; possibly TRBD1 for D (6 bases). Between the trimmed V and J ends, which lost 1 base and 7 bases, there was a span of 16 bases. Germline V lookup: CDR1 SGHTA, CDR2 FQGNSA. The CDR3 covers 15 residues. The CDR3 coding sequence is TGTGCCAGCAGCTTAGGAACTGGGACACTCAGTGAAGCTTTCTTT. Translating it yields CASSLGTGTLSEAFF.

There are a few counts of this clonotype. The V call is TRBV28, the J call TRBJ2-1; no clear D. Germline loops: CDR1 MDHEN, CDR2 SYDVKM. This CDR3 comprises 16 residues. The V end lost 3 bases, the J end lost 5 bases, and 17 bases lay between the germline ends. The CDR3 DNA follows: TGTGCCAGCAGTTTTCGATTCGGATTCCGAAACAATGAGCAGTTCTTC. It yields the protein CASSFRFGFRNNEQFF.

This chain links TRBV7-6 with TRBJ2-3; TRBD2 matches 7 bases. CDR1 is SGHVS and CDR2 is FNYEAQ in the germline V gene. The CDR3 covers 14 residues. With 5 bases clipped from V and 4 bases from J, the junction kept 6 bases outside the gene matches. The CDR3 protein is CASSLWGGADTQYF. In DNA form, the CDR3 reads TGTGCCAGCAGCCTCTGGGGGGGGGCAGATACGCAGTATTTT.

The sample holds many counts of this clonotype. CDR3 in amino acids: CASSPLSGGYNEQFF. CDR3 DNA sequence: TGTGCCAGCAGCCCCTTGAGCGGGGGCTACAATGAGCAGTTCTTC. V and J are TRBV11-2 and TRBJ2-1, with TRBD2 matching over 8 bases. Trimming at V came to 5 bases and at J to 3 bases, leaving 6 bases not matched to a gene. The length of the CDR3 is 15 residues. CDR1 and CDR2 from the germline V gene are SGHAT and FQNNGV.

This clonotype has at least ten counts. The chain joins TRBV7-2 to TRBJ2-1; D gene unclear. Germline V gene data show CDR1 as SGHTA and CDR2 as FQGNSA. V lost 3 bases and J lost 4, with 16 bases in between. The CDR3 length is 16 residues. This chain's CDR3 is CASSFSSGSVYNEQFF. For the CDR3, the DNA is TGTGCCAGCAGCTTTTCTTCCGGATCCGTTTACAATGAGCAGTTCTTC.

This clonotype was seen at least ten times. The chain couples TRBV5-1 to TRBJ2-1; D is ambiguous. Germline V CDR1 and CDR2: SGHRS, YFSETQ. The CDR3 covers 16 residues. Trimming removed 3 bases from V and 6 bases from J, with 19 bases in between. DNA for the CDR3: TGCGCCAGCAGCTACGGATCCGGACCGCCCCTCAATGAGCAGTTCTTC. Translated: CASSYGSGPPLNEQFF.

The chain's CDR3 is CASRKLASYEQYF. The CDR3, as DNA: TGTGCCAGCCGAAAACTCGCAAGCTACGAGCAGTACTTC. This sequence joins TRBV6-2 or TRBV6-3 and TRBJ2-7, with no clear D. The CDR3 is 13 residues long. V was trimmed by 8 bases and J by 3 bases, leaving 14 bases between them. Per the germline V gene, CDR1 is MNHEY and CDR2 is SVGEGT.

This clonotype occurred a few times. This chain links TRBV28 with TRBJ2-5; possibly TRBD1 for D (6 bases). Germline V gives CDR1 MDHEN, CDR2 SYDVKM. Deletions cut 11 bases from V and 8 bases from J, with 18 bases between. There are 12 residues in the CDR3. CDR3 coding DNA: TGTGCCGTCCAACAGGGACCAACCACCCAGTACTTC. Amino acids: CAVQQGPTTQYF.

DNA of the CDR3: TGCAGTGCCCTAGGACTAGCGGGAGCCCCCCTTGGTGAGCAGTTCTTC. Amino acid sequence: CSALGLAGAPLGEQFF. V and J are TRBV20-1 and TRBJ2-1; TRBD2 aligns across 13 bases. The length of the CDR3 is 16 residues. Germline V lookup: CDR1 DFQATT, CDR2 SNEGSKA (reference sequence). Trimming cost V 6 bases and J 9 bases; bases outside gene matches: 14.

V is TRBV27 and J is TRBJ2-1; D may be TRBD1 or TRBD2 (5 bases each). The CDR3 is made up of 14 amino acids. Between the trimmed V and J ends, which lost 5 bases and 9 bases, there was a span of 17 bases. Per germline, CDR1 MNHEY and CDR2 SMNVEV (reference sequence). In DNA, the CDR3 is TGTGCCAGCAGTCACCGGGACCCGCCCCGTGAGCAGTTCTTC. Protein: CASSHRDPPREQFF.

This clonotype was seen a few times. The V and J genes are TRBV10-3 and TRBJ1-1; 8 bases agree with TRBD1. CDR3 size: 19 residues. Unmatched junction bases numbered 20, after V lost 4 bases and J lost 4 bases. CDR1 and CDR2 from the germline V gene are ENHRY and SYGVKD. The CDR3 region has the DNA TGTGCCATCAGTGGGCTTCCGAGCTCCTTAAGGACAGGGAGCACTGAAGCTTTCTTT. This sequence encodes CAISGLPSSLRTGSTEAFF.